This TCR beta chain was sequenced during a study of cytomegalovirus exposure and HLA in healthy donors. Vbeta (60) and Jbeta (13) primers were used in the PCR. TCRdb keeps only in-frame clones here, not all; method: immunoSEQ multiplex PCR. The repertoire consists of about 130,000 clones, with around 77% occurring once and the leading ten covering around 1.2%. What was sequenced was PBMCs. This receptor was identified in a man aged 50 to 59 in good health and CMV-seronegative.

CDR3 DNA: TGTGCCAGCAGCTTAGATCTGGCGGGAGGGCATGGTGAGCAGTTCTTC. This gives the protein CASSLDLAGGHGEQFF. The V gene is TRBV7-9, the J gene TRBJ2-1; 9 bases line up with TRBD2. The V gene end was trimmed by 1 base and the J gene end by 9 bases; junction bases not matched to a gene: 10. Germline V CDR1 and CDR2: SEHNR, FQNEAQ (reference sequence). This CDR3 region has 16 residues.